Listed below are T cell receptor beta chains from one sample, sequenced in a study of regulatory dendritic cells for organ transplantation. TCRdb's copy holds only in-frame clones and misses some; the assay was immunoSEQ multiplex PCR. The sample records about 29,000 clones, roughly 79% being singletons. Sequenced material: memory CD4+ T cells from blood. Receptors were obtained from a human donor in good health. The CDR3 runs from the conserved cysteine through the conserved F or W. A D gene is named only where the DNA matches it firmly. The size of a clone is reported for some rows only, either as once, few or many, or as a class for expanded clones.

J,size,D,V,DNA,CDR3
TRBJ2-6,NA,TRBD1,TRBV6-6,TGTGCCAGCAGCCCGACAGGGACTGGGGCCAACGTCCTGACTTTC,CASSPTGTGANVLTF
TRBJ2-7,NA,NA,TRBV28,TGTGCCAGCAGGACCGGGACTGGCTTCTACGAGCAGTACTTC,CASRTGTGFYEQYF
TRBJ2-1,NA,TRBD1,TRBV2,TGTGCCAGGGAGAGGCAGGGGGCGAGGAATGAGCAGTTCTTC,CARERQGARNEQFF
TRBJ2-5,few,NA,TRBV29-1,TGCAGCGTTACTGTTGCAGAGACCCAGTACTTC,CSVTVAETQYF
TRBJ1-1,NA,NA,TRBV9,TGTGCCAGCAGCCCGAAGGAAGGACAGCCTAAAGCTTTCTTT,CASSPKEGQPKAFF
TRBJ1-1,few,NA,TRBV2,TGTGCCAGCAGTCCCGGCACTGAAGCTTTCTTT,CASSPGTEAFF
TRBJ2-7,NA,TRBD2,TRBV29-1,TGCAGCGTTGCTTCTCCTAGCGGGAGATCCCCCTACGAGCAGTACTTC,CSVASPSGRSPYEQYF
TRBJ2-5,once,TRBD2,TRBV28,TGTGCCAGCAGTCCCCGCCTAGCGGAAGAGACCCAGTACTTC,CASSPRLAEETQYF
TRBJ2-7,NA,NA,TRBV30,TGTGCCTGGAGGCCGGGACGAACCTACGAGCAGTACTTC,CAWRPGRTYEQYF
TRBJ1-1,NA,TRBD1,TRBV6-6,TGTGCCAGCAGAGGGACAGGGGTCGAAGCTTTCTTT,CASRGTGVEAFF